This passage covers 27 T cell receptor beta chains from one sample sequenced in a study of shared clonotypes between healthy human individuals. Generated by immunoSEQ multiplex PCR, the TCRdb table keeps only in-frame clones and is missing some. The repertoire has 2 million to 2.5 million clones, approximately 90% of them found once; the top ten carry 0.37%. Sequenced input: naive CD4+ T cells from PBMCs. The subset here: CD45RA+ positively selected. Receptors were obtained from a man between 18 and 29 years old in good health. Some clones in this sample may be carry-over from other donors' samples.

The chain couples TRBV5-1 to TRBJ1-2; possibly TRBD1 for D (5 bases). The V end was cut by 0 bases, the J end by 3 bases, with 6 bases between. Germline lookup yields CDR1 SGHRS and CDR2 YFSETQ. CDR3 length equals 13 residues. CDR3 sequence: CASSLDRYYGYTF. CDR3 bases: TGCGCCAGCAGCTTGGACAGGTACTATGGCTACACCTTC.

This chain connects TRBV7-3 to TRBJ1-1; 7 nucleotides align to TRBD1. CDR1 is SGHTA, CDR2 FQGTGA, per germline. This CDR3 contains 15 residues. V lost 1 base, J lost 11 bases, and 13 bases stayed unmatched. In DNA form, the CDR3 reads TGTGCCAGCAGCTTAATAGGACAGGAACTTACAGAGGCTTTCTTT. This encodes CASSLIGQELTEAFF.

To note about this clone: The identical CDR3 is also encoded by other nucleotide sequences in the sample. The CDR3 loop is CSVGDSNYGYTF. The CDR3 DNA sequence: TGCAGCGTGGGGGACAGCAACTATGGCTACACCTTC. The chain links TRBV29-1 to TRBJ1-2; 7 nucleotides match TRBD1. The CDR3 is 12 amino acids. CDR1 is SQVTM, CDR2 ANQGSEA, per germline. The V gene end was trimmed by 6 bases and the J gene end by 2 bases; junction bases not matched to a gene: 3.

The chain employs TRBV19 and TRBJ2-2; the D is unclear. This CDR3 spans 15 amino acids. V was clipped by 3 bases and J by 6 bases, with 14 bases between them. Germline values: CDR1 LNHDA, CDR2 SQIVND (reference sequence). The CDR3 coding sequence is TGTGCCAGTAGTATTATCGGAGAGGAACCCGGGGAGCTGTTTTTT. Translating it yields CASSIIGEEPGELFF.

As DNA, the CDR3 is TGTGCCACAACCGCCTCGAACACCGGGGAGCTGTTTTTT. Translation gives CATTASNTGELFF. The V and J genes are TRBV6-1 and TRBJ2-2, with D unresolved. The length of the CDR3 is 13 residues. The V gene's germline CDR1 is MNHNS and CDR2 SASEGT. Trimming took off 10 bases at V and 0 bases at J, with 9 bases between the two ends.

This rearrangement joins TRBV6-1 to TRBJ1-1, with 12 bases that match TRBD1. Unmatched junction bases numbered 4, after V lost 4 bases and J lost 10 bases. There are 13 residues in the CDR3. CDR1 and CDR2 from the germline V gene are MNHNS and SASEGT. The CDR3 DNA reads as TGTGCCAGCAGTGGGGACAGGGGGCAAACAGCTTTCTTT. Translating gives CASSGDRGQTAFF.

The count of this clone is one. The rearrangement joins TRBV27 to TRBJ1-2, with D possibly matching TRBD1 (6 bases). This CDR3 has 13 residues. Trimming removed 7 bases at V and 8 bases at J, with 17 bases between. Germline V gene lookup returns CDR1 MNHEY and CDR2 SMNVEV (reference sequence). CDR3 amino acids: CASTRWGAGGYTF. As DNA, the CDR3 is TGTGCCAGCACCCGGTGGGGGGCTGGAGGCTACACCTTC.

The rearrangement joins TRBV7-9 to TRBJ1-4; TRBD1 agrees at 9 bases. This CDR3 spans 14 amino acids. Per germline, CDR1 SEHNR and CDR2 FQNEAQ (reference sequence). The trim removed 5 bases at V and 5 bases at J, leaving 3 bases unmatched. Here the CDR3 DNA reads TGTGCCAGCAGCCGGGACAGGGACAATGAAAAACTGTTTTTT. Its translation: CASSRDRDNEKLFF.

This clone has only one observation. The chain combines TRBV7-2 with TRBJ2-7; 7 positions match TRBD1. The CDR3 spans 15 residues. Germline V gene data show CDR1 as SGHTA and CDR2 as FQGNSA. With V trimmed by 0 bases and J by 3 bases, 5 bases remained unmatched. CDR3 in amino acids: CASSLAGTDYYEQYF. The DNA of the CDR3 is TGTGCCAGCAGCTTAGCAGGGACAGACTACTACGAGCAGTACTTC.

The J gene is TRBJ1-1, the V gene TRBV7-8, with 8 bases identical to TRBD1. CDR3 length: 14 residues. V trimming: 5 bases; J trimming: 1 base; junction bases outside the gene matches: 3. The germline CDR1 and CDR2 sequences are SGHVS and FQNEAQ. CDR3 sequence (DNA): TGTGCCAGCAGCCAAGGACAGGGGAACACTGAAGCTTTCTTT. Its translation: CASSQGQGNTEAFF.

The chain has TRBV7-9 and TRBJ2-5; 7 nucleotides line up with TRBD1. The CDR3 totals 16 residues. CDR1 is SEHNR, CDR2 FQNEAQ, per germline (reference sequence). The V and J ends lost 5 bases and 3 bases, in that order; junction bases with no gene match: 12. CDR3 in DNA: TGTGCCAGCAGCCCTTTCCGGACCGGACAGGAAGAGACCCAGTACTTC. Its protein is CASSPFRTGQEETQYF.

This chain connects TRBV27 to TRBJ2-1; 8 positions match TRBD2. The V and J ends lost 5 bases and 3 bases, in that order; junction bases with no gene match: 6. The CDR3 contains 15 residues. Germline V gene lookup returns CDR1 MNHEY and CDR2 SMNVEV (reference sequence). CDR3 loop: CASSPGTSRYNEQFF. CDR3 nucleotides: TGTGCCAGCAGTCCCGGGACTAGTCGCTACAATGAGCAGTTCTTC.

Worth noting for this clone: This CDR3 is also generated by other DNA sequences in the sample. The gene calls are TRBV27 and TRBJ2-1; 12 nucleotides match TRBD2. After removal of 5 bases from V and 7 bases from J, the junction contained 6 bases not matched to a gene. Germline V lookup: CDR1 MNHEY, CDR2 SMNVEV (reference sequence). This CDR3 spans 15 amino acids. The CDR3 DNA sequence: TGTGCCAGCAGTCCTAGCGGGAGGGCATTAAATGAGCAGTTCTTC. It encodes CASSPSGRALNEQFF.

This chain's CDR3 is CAWSPSRTDSYNEQFF. Here the CDR3 DNA reads TGTGCCTGGAGTCCTTCCAGGACAGACTCCTACAATGAGCAGTTCTTC. This chain connects TRBV30 to TRBJ2-1; possible D gene TRBD1, 6 bases. CDR1 GTSNPN and CDR2 SVGIG come from the germline V gene (reference sequence). The V gene lost 2 bases and the J gene lost 0 bases, with 14 bases spanning the gap. This CDR3 is built from 16 residues.

The chain uses TRBV9 and TRBJ2-7; D gene unclear. The CDR3 has 13 residues. The V gene lost 4 bases and the J gene lost 3 bases, with 11 bases spanning the gap. Germline CDR1 is SGDLS and CDR2 is YYNGEE. Written as DNA, the CDR3 is TGTGCCAGCAGCACCGGGTCGGGCTACGAGCAGTACTTC. It codes for CASSTGSGYEQYF.

Comment on this clone: This specimen includes other DNA sequences encoding the same CDR3. DNA for the CDR3: TGCGCCAGCAGCCTGGCTGCCGGCGGCACTGAAGCTTTCTTT. This codes for CASSLAAGGTEAFF. The V gene is TRBV5-1, the J gene TRBJ1-1; no reliable D call. The germline V gene encodes CDR1 SGHRS and CDR2 YFSETQ. CDR3 length: 14 amino acids. Trimming shortened V by 4 bases and J by 4 bases, and 14 bases separated the two germline ends.

The genes are TRBV7-3 and TRBJ1-5; D remains ambiguous. V was pared by 5 bases and J by 7 bases, with 18 bases between. The CDR3 length is 15 residues. Germline CDR1 reads SGHTA; CDR2 reads FQGTGA. The DNA of the CDR3 is TGTGCCAGCAGCCCCATCGGTCGGTACCAACAGCCCCAGCATTTT. This translates into CASSPIGRYQQPQHF. The complete variable domain, with remaining parts taken from reference TRBV7-3 and TRBJ1-5, reads GAGVSQTPSNKVTEKGKYVELRCDPISGHTALYWYRQSLGQGPEFLIYFQGTGAADDSGLPNDRFFAVRPEGSVSTLKIQRTERGDSAVYLCASSPIGRYQQPQHFGDGTRLSIL.

The rearrangement uses TRBV15 and TRBJ1-4, with D unclear. CDR1 is LNHNV, CDR2 YYDKDF, per germline (reference sequence). This CDR3 is 16 amino acids long. With 1 base removed from V and 0 bases from J, the gap between germline ends came to 9 bases. The CDR3 is CATSRVGETTNEKLFF. Written as DNA, the CDR3 is TGTGCCACCAGCAGAGTTGGGGAAACAACTAATGAAAAACTGTTTTTT. Full variable domain (remainder filled in from reference TRBV15 and TRBJ1-4): DAMVIQNPRYQVTQFGKPVTLSCSQTLNHNVMYWYQQKSSQAPKLLFHYYDKDFNNEADTPDNFQSRRPNTSFCFLDIRSPGLGDTAMYLCATSRVGETTNEKLFFGSGTQLSVL.

This sequence joins TRBV7-9 and TRBJ2-7; 8 nucleotides line up with TRBD2. The CDR3 extends over 15 amino acids. The V gene's germline CDR1 is SEHNR and CDR2 FQNEAQ (reference sequence). Trimming removed 0 bases from V and 4 bases from J; junction bases left unmatched: 5. CDR3 loop: CASSLASREGYEQYF. DNA for the CDR3: TGTGCCAGCAGCTTAGCGTCTCGGGAGGGGTACGAGCAGTACTTC.

J is TRBJ2-2 and V is TRBV18; D possibly corresponds to TRBD2 (6 bases). V lost 5 bases and J 4 bases, leaving 17 bases between the germline ends. Germline CDR1 is KGHSH and CDR2 is LQKENI. The CDR3 is made up of 16 amino acids. The CDR3, as DNA: TGTGCCAGCTCAATAGGCCCGGCGGGACCCACCGGGGAGCTGTTTTTT. Amino acids: CASSIGPAGPTGELFF.

This clone was seen a single time. The same CDR3 also results from other DNA sequences found in this sample. The V call is TRBV14, the J call TRBJ2-4; no clear D gene. The CDR3 totals 15 residues. The V end was cut by 1 base, the J end by 0 bases, with 7 bases between. Germline CDR1 reads SGHDN; CDR2 reads FVKESK. DNA of the CDR3: TGTGCCAGCAGCCAAGTAGGAACAGCCAAAAACATTCAGTACTTC. Translated, it gives CASSQVGTAKNIQYF.

This clone was picked up a small number of times. V gene TRBV19 combines with J gene TRBJ2-2; 12 bases map to TRBD2. CDR1 is LNHDA, CDR2 SQIVND, per germline (reference sequence). Unmatched junction bases numbered 4, after V lost 5 bases and J lost 6 bases. The CDR3 loop spans 15 amino acids. CDR3 DNA: TGTGCCAGTAGTCCGACTAGCGGGAGAGCCGGGGAGCTGTTTTTT. Amino acids: CASSPTSGRAGELFF. The variable domain in full, with the rest retrieved from reference TRBV19 and TRBJ2-2, is DGGITQSPKYLFRKEGQNVTLSCEQNLNHDAMYWYRQDPGQGLRLIYYSQIVNDFQKGDIAEGYSVSREKKESFPLTVTSAQKNPTAFYLCASSPTSGRAGELFFGEGSRLTVL.

The V call is TRBV6-5, the J call TRBJ2-1; D could derive from TRBD1 or TRBD2 (5 bases each). This CDR3 region has 15 residues. V shed 0 bases and J shed 8 bases, with 14 bases lying between them. The germline V gene encodes CDR1 MNHEY and CDR2 SVGAGI. DNA of the CDR3: TGTGCCAGCAGTTACTCGAGGGGTTTTATCGATGAGCAGTTCTTC. Residues: CASSYSRGFIDEQFF.

The chain combines TRBV6-1 with TRBJ2-7; D call uncertain. The V and J ends lost 4 bases and 4 bases respectively, with 11 bases between them. The V gene's germline CDR1 is MNHNS and CDR2 SASEGT. CDR3 length equals 13 residues. DNA of the CDR3: TGTGCCAGCAGTGTCCGATTGGGTTACGAGCAGTACTTC. This encodes CASSVRLGYEQYF.

As DNA, the CDR3 is TGTGCCAGCAGCCTTACCAGGGGCGAAGATACGCAGTATTTT. This sequence encodes CASSLTRGEDTQYF. This rearrangement joins TRBV9 to TRBJ2-3; TRBD1 might be the D (6 bases). The CDR3 contains 14 residues. CDR1 and CDR2 (germline): SGDLS, YYNGEE. V lost 4 bases and J lost 5, with 14 bases in between. The complete variable domain, with remaining parts taken from reference TRBV9 and TRBJ2-3, reads DSGVTQTPKHLITATGQRVTLRCSPRSGDLSVYWYQQSLDQGLQFLIQYYNGEERAKGNILERFSAQQFPDLHSELNLSSLELGDSALYFCASSLTRGEDTQYFGPGTRLTVL.

V and J are TRBV18 and TRBJ2-3; 9 bases agree with TRBD1. Germline V gene lookup returns CDR1 KGHSH and CDR2 LQKENI. Trimming at V came to 5 bases and at J to 3 bases, leaving 6 bases not matched to a gene. The CDR3 length is 15 residues. This CDR3 is CASSSGQGRTDTQYF. The DNA of the CDR3 is TGTGCCAGCTCATCGGGACAGGGTAGGACAGATACGCAGTATTTT.

The chain is built from TRBV9 and TRBJ2-2; D might be TRBD2 (5 bases). The CDR3 length is 16 residues. Trimming took 4 bases from V and 6 from J, leaving 19 bases between them. Germline-derived CDR1 and CDR2 are SGDLS and YYNGEE. The DNA of the CDR3 is TGTGCCAGCAGCCGGGGAAGTAGCAATCAAGCCGGGGAGCTGTTTTTT. Encoded protein: CASSRGSSNQAGELFF.